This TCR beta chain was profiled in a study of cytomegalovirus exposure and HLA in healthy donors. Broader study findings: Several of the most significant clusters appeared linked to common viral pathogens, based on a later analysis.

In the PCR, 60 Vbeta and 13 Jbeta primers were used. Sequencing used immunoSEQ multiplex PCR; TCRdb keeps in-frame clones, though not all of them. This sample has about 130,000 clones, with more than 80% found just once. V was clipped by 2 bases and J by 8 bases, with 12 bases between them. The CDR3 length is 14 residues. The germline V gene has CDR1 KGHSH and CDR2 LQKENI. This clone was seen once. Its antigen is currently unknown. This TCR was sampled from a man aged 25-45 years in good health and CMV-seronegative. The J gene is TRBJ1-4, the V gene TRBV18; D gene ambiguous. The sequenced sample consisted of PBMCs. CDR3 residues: CASSPERTEEKLFF. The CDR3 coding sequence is TGTGCCAGCTCACCAGAAAGGACTGAAGAAAAACTGTTTTTT.